This T cell receptor beta chain is from a study of blood T cell repertoires in COVID-19. On the study more broadly: The study drew acute and convalescent COVID-19 samples from the United States, Italy and Spain. Nucleic acid was either cDNA or gDNA, and it came from T cells, B-cell-depleted T cells, or PBMCs.

Per the original methods: Amplification from reference gene primers served as the basis for estimated nucleated cell counts. Measured with immunoSEQ multiplex PCR; TCRdb has only the in-frame clones, and not every one. D and trimming were read from the DNA, whereas the V and J calls and clone size are those reported in that table. The sample shows 60,000 to 65,000 clones, 60% to 75% of them seen only once. This clone has a count of ten or more. V lost 10 bases, J lost 0 bases, and 13 bases lay in between. The CDR3 sequence is 14 residues long. The germline V gene has CDR1 LGHDT and CDR2 YNNKEL (reference sequence).

The clonotype was recovered from a woman aged 80 or older with acute or convalescent COVID-19. The genes are TRBV3-1 (or the pseudogene TRBV3-2) and TRBJ1-5, with D tentatively TRBD1 (5 bases). Sample: peripheral blood. The DNA of the CDR3 is TGTGCCACGCCATTACAGGATAGCAATCAGCCCCAGCATTTT. Protein product: CATPLQDSNQPQHF.